This T cell receptor beta chain was retrieved from a study of response to subunit inactivated influenza vaccine. Via MiXCR, TCRdb re-called the RT-PCR reads, giving one row per CDR3 protein. The sample lists just under 550,000 distinct CDR3 sequences; under 30% were seen once. Germline CDR1 and CDR2: LNHDA and SQIVND (reference sequence). V was pared by 1 base and J by 2 bases, with 12 bases between. The CDR3 length is 16 residues. Another study also made use of these data, one on T cells expressing NK-cell markers. That study reports: 5'RACE template switching with UMIs produced the TCR beta cDNA.

This chain connects TRBV19 to TRBJ1-5; D unresolved. The clonotype was recovered from a man between 50 and 59 years old who received an inactivated influenza vaccine. The sample in question was CD4+ T cells sorted from PBMCs, obtained about 11 days after vaccination. This chain's CDR3 is CASSIAGSLGNQPQHF. In DNA, the CDR3 is TGTGCCAGTAGTATAGCGGGCTCTCTTGGCAATCAGCCCCAGCATTTT.